One sample yielded the 21 T cell receptor beta chains listed below, sequenced in a study of T cell responses to AZD1222 COVID-19 vaccine. Produced via immunoSEQ multiplex PCR; TCRdb's table is partial and in-frame only. The sample records roughly 92,000 clones, around 90% being singletons. The sample here was peripheral blood, taken on day 0 of AZD1222 vaccination. The receptors were gathered from an adult in good health.

This clone was recorded only once. This chain links TRBV7-9 with TRBJ2-3, with D possibly being TRBD1 or TRBD2 (6 bases each). Germline V gives CDR1 SEHNR, CDR2 FQNEAQ (reference sequence). There are 17 residues in the CDR3. Trimming removed 3 bases at V and 0 bases at J, with 16 bases between. The CDR3 region is CASSLGGQSSSTDTQYF. CDR3 DNA sequence: TGTGCCAGCAGCTTGGGGGGCCAGAGTTCTAGCACAGATACGCAGTATTTT.

This chain joins TRBV7-3 and TRBJ1-1; D is perhaps TRBD1 (5 bases). The CDR3 is made up of 16 amino acids. Trimming stripped 0 bases from V and 6 bases from J, with 17 bases between. CDR1 and CDR2 from the germline V gene are SGHTA and FQGTGA. The CDR3, as DNA: TGTGCCAGCAGCTTAACAGCAGGGAAAGAATTAGCTGAAGCTTTCTTT. Its translation is CASSLTAGKELAEAFF.

The V gene is TRBV18, the J gene TRBJ2-5, with D perhaps being TRBD1 or TRBD2 (5 bases each). The length of the CDR3 is 16 residues. Trimming removed 1 base from V and 4 bases from J, with 16 bases in between. Germline assignment: CDR1 KGHSH and CDR2 LQKENI. The CDR3 is CASSPQDLRGPETQYF. CDR3 sequence (DNA): TGTGCCAGCTCACCACAGGACTTGAGGGGTCCAGAGACCCAGTACTTC.

The chain recombines TRBV19 with TRBJ1-4; D may be TRBD1 (6 bases). CDR3 length: 13 amino acids. V lost 5 bases and J lost 17, with 21 bases in between. From germline, CDR1 is LNHDA and CDR2 SQIVND (reference sequence). The CDR3 loop reads CASSGGRDTVNFF. The CDR3 DNA sequence: TGTGCCAGTAGTGGGGGACGGGACACCGTAAATTTTTTT.

This chain uses TRBV5-1 with TRBJ1-2; D unclear. V was cut by 0 bases and J by 2 bases, with 8 bases left in between. The CDR3 loop spans 14 amino acids. The germline gives CDR1 SGHRS, CDR2 YFSETQ. In DNA, the CDR3 is TGCGCCAGCAGCTTGGATACCCGGAACTATGGCTACACCTTC. It codes for CASSLDTRNYGYTF.

This clone was detected once. The chain recombines TRBV6-5 with TRBJ1-2; D is undetermined. V lost 4 bases to trimming and J lost 9 bases, with 12 bases between them. The length of the CDR3 is 12 residues. The germline V gene has CDR1 MNHEY and CDR2 SVGAGI. The CDR3 here is CASSFGDDSYTF. CDR3 nucleotides: TGTGCCAGCAGTTTCGGTGATGACAGCTACACCTTC.

The chain employs TRBV25-1 and TRBJ1-6; D is unclear. CDR3 length: 14 residues. V lost 2 bases and J 10 bases, leaving 12 bases between the germline ends. Germline CDR1 MGHDK, CDR2 SYGVNS. The CDR3 DNA sequence: TGTGCCAGCAGTGAAATGCAAGGGTGGTCACCCCTCCACTTT. Its translation is CASSEMQGWSPLHF.

This clone was seen only once. The chain recombines TRBV2 with TRBJ2-2; 14 bases match TRBD2. CDR3 length: 15 amino acids. V dropped 8 bases and J dropped 6; count of bases not matched to a gene: 5. Per the germline V gene, CDR1 is SNHLY and CDR2 is FYNNEI. The CDR3 nucleotides read TGTGCCAGCTTCGGACTAGCGGGGGGCTCCGGGGAGCTGTTTTTT. Amino acid sequence: CASFGLAGGSGELFF.

This clone is a singleton in its sample. The chain is built from TRBV7-9 and TRBJ1-4, with a tentative D call TRBD1 (5 bases). The germline gives CDR1 SEHNR, CDR2 FQNEAQ (reference sequence). With 3 bases removed from V and 8 bases from J, the gap between germline ends came to 10 bases. The CDR3 consists of 13 residues. CDR3 coding DNA: TGTGCCAGCAGCTTCCCAGGGTTGGAAAAACTGTTTTTT. Residues: CASSFPGLEKLFF.

The chain combines TRBV18 with TRBJ1-1; D is uncertain. The CDR3 extends over 15 amino acids. CDR1 is KGHSH, CDR2 LQKENI, per germline. The V end was cut by 6 bases, the J end by 3 bases, with 17 bases between. CDR3 DNA: TGTGCCAGCTCTCCTACAGTTCGGTCAGACACTGAAGCTTTCTTT. Amino acid sequence: CASSPTVRSDTEAFF.

The chain is built from TRBV2 and TRBJ2-2, with TRBD2 matching over 11 bases. The CDR3 loop spans 15 amino acids. J lost 4 bases, V lost 6 bases, and 4 bases had no gene match. Germline V gene lookup returns CDR1 SNHLY and CDR2 FYNNEI. In nucleotides, the CDR3 is TGTGCCAGCAGGCCTCTAGCGGGGGGCACCGGGGAGCTGTTTTTT. This encodes CASRPLAGGTGELFF.

The chain recombines TRBV19 with TRBJ2-2, with D tentatively TRBD1 or TRBD2 (7 bases each). CDR3 length: 16 amino acids. Trimming removed 6 bases from V and 0 bases from J, with 14 bases in between. Germline assignment: CDR1 LNHDA and CDR2 SQIVND (reference sequence). In DNA, the CDR3 is TGTGCCAGTAGCAGACAGGGACTATCGAACACCGGGGAGCTGTTTTTT. It codes for CASSRQGLSNTGELFF.

This sequence joins TRBV2 and TRBJ2-5; the D is unclear. The CDR3 runs to 13 residues. The ends were cut back, 5 bases at V and 2 bases at J, with 9 bases in the middle. Germline V CDR1 and CDR2: SNHLY, FYNNEI. The CDR3, as DNA: TGTGCCAGCAGTATCGGGCCGCAAGAGACCCAGTACTTC. Protein: CASSIGPQETQYF.

This clone occurred a few times. This chain joins TRBV6-5 and TRBJ1-5; tentatively, D is TRBD1 (5 bases). V lost 7 bases and J 1 base, leaving 8 bases between the germline ends. Germline values: CDR1 MNHEY, CDR2 SVGAGI. The CDR3 loop spans 13 amino acids. This CDR3 reads CASKAGSNQPQHF. CDR3 nucleotide sequence: TGTGCCAGCAAAGCAGGGAGCAATCAGCCCCAGCATTTT.

V is TRBV12-3 or TRBV12-4 and J is TRBJ2-1, with D unclear. The CDR3 is 11 amino acids. Trimming stripped 4 bases from V and 12 bases from J, with 10 bases between. CDR3 residues: CASSSTPGQFF. In DNA, the CDR3 is TGTGCCAGCAGTTCGACACCGGGGCAGTTCTTC.

The V and J genes are TRBV7-2 and TRBJ1-2, with 8 bases identical to TRBD1. The CDR3 has 16 residues. The V gene's germline CDR1 is SGHTA and CDR2 FQGNSA. V shed 4 bases, J shed 4 bases, and the junction held 11 bases outside the gene matches. The CDR3 is CASSSRSLTGAYGYTF. In DNA, the CDR3 is TGTGCCAGCAGCTCCCGATCCTTGACAGGGGCCTATGGCTACACCTTC. The variable domain in full, with the rest retrieved from reference TRBV7-2 and TRBJ1-2, is GAGVSQSPSNKVTEKGKDVELRCDPISGHTALYWYRQSLGQGLEFLIYFQGNSAPDKSGLPSDRFSAERTGGSVSTLTIQRTQQEDSAVYLCASSSRSLTGAYGYTFGSGTRLTVV.

The chain recombines TRBV7-8 with TRBJ1-2; TRBD1 matches 8 bases. V was pared by 3 bases and J by 7 bases, with 10 bases of the junction left unmatched. Per the germline V gene, CDR1 is SGHVS and CDR2 is FQNEAQ. The CDR3 runs to 15 residues. The CDR3 DNA sequence: TGTGCCAGCAGCTTCAGGACAGGGAGGTTTGGTGGCTACACCTTC. Amino acids: CASSFRTGRFGGYTF.

The chain combines TRBV3-1 (or the pseudogene TRBV3-2) with TRBJ1-2, with D possibly TRBD1 on 5 matching bases. V lost 0 bases, J lost 6 bases, and 35 bases lay in between. CDR1 and CDR2 from the germline V gene are LGHDT and YNNKEL (reference sequence). The length of the CDR3 is 22 residues. The CDR3 region is CASSQEKGRASSAPELLDGYTF. CDR3 bases: TGTGCCAGCAGCCAAGAAAAGGGCAGGGCTTCAAGCGCCCCAGAACTACTAGATGGCTACACCTTC.

The chain employs TRBV6-6 and TRBJ1-4; D remains ambiguous. Germline CDR1 is MNHNY and CDR2 is SVGAGI (reference sequence). Trimming took 1 base from V and 7 from J, leaving 7 bases between them. The CDR3 contains 13 residues. This chain's CDR3 is CASSYFRGEKLFF. For the CDR3, the DNA is TGTGCCAGCAGTTACTTTCGGGGTGAAAAACTGTTTTTT.

The rearrangement uses TRBV7-3 and TRBJ1-3; D might be TRBD1 (6 bases). This CDR3 has 16 amino acids. Trimming pared 2 bases from V and 0 bases from J, leaving 11 bases between. Germline loops: CDR1 SGHTA, CDR2 FQGTGA. The CDR3 here is CASSLGQPDSGNTIYF. The CDR3 coding sequence is TGTGCCAGCAGCTTAGGACAGCCCGACTCTGGAAACACCATATATTTT.

The J gene is TRBJ1-3, the V gene TRBV30; the D gene is possibly TRBD1 (5 bases). The CDR3 totals 17 residues. Germline assignment: CDR1 GTSNPN and CDR2 SVGIG (reference sequence). Trimming took 1 base from V and 0 from J, leaving 16 bases between them. The CDR3: CAWSGPPFGGSGNTIYF. CDR3 sequence (DNA): TGTGCCTGGAGTGGCCCACCTTTTGGGGGCTCTGGAAACACCATATATTTT.